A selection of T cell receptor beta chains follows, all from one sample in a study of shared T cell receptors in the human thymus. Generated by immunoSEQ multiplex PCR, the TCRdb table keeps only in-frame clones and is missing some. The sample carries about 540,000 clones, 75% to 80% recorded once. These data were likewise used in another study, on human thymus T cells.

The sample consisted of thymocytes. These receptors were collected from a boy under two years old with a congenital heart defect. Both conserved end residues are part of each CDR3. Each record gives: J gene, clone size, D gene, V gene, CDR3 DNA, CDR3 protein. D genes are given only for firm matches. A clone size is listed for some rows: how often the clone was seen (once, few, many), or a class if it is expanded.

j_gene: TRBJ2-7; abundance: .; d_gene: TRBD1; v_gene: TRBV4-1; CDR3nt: TGCGCCAGCAGCCAAGTGTTTACAGGGGCAGGGAACGAGCAGTACTTC; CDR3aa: CASSQVFTGAGNEQYF
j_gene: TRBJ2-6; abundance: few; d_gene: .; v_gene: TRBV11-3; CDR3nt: TGTGCCAGCAGCCATACAGGGGCGGGACTCTCTGGGGCCAACGTCCTGACTTTC; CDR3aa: CASSHTGAGLSGANVLTF
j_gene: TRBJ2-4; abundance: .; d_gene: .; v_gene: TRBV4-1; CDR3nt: TGCGCCAGCAGCCAACAAAAGACAGATAGAAACATTCAGTACTTC; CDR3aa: CASSQQKTDRNIQYF
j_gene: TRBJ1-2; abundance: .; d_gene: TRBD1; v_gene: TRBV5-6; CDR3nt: TGTGCCAGCGGCCAGACAGGGGGGAATGGCTACACCTTC; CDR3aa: CASGQTGGNGYTF
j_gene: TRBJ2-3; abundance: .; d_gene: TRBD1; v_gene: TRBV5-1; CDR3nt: TGCGCCAGCAGCTTGGTTGGGGACAGGGACGCAGATACGCAGTATTTT; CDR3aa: CASSLVGDRDADTQYF
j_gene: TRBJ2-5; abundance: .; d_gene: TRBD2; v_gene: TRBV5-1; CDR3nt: TGCGCCAGCAGCCCGGGAGGGAAGCGCTCCCAAGAGACCCAGTACTTC; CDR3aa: CASSPGGKRSQETQYF
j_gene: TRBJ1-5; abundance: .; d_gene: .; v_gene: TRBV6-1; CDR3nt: TGTGCCAGCACTAAACAGGGAACCCAGCCCCAGCATTTT; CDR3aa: CASTKQGTQPQHF
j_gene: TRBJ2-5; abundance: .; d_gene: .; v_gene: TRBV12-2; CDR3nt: TGTGCAAGTCGTCGACAGGGCCCACAAGAGACCCAGTACTTC; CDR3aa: CASRRQGPQETQYF
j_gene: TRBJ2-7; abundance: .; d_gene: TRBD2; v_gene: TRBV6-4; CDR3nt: TGTGCCAGCAGTGACTCCCCACTAGCGGGAGTCTACGAGCAGTACTTC; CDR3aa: CASSDSPLAGVYEQYF
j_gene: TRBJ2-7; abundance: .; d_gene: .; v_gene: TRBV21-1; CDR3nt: TGTGCCAGCGTGCCTATCAGGTCCTACGAGCAGTACTTC; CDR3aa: CASVPIRSYEQYF
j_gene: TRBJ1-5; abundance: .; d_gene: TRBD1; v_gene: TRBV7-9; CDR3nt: TGTGCCAGCAGCGCGCAGGGGGCCCATTTACGGAGCAATCAGCCCCAGCATTTT; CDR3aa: CASSAQGAHLRSNQPQHF
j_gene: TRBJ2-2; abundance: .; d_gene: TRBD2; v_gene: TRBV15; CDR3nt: TGTGCCACCAGCACGAGAGCGGGAGGGCCTTCCGGGGAGCTGTTTTTT; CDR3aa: CATSTRAGGPSGELFF
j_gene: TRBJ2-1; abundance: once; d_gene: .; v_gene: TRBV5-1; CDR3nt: TGCGCCAGCAGCCCGGAGGGGAGAAACAATGAGCAGTTCTTC; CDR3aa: CASSPEGRNNEQFF
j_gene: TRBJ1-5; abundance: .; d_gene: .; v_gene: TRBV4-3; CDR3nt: TGCGCCAGCAGCCAAGATCGAACAGTAAATAGCAATCAGCCCCAGCATTTT; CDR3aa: CASSQDRTVNSNQPQHF
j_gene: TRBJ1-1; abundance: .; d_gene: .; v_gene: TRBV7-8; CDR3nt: TGTGCCAGCAGCTCCGATTCGGACGGAGGGTTGAACACTGAAGCTTTCTTT; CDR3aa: CASSSDSDGGLNTEAFF
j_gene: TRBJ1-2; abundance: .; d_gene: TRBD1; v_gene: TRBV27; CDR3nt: TGTGCCAGCAGTTTATCCCCGGACAGGGAGAACGTAGGCTACACCTTC; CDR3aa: CASSLSPDRENVGYTF
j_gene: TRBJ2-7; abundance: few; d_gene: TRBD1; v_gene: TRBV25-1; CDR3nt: TGTGCCAGCAATCCCCCTGGGACAGGGGACCACGAGCAGTACTTC; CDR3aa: CASNPPGTGDHEQYF
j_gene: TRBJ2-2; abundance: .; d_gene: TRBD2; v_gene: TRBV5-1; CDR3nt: TGCGCCAGCAGCTTGGGGAGGTCGGAGACTAGCGGGAGAGAGAACACCGGGGAGCTGTTTTTT; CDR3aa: CASSLGRSETSGRENTGELFF
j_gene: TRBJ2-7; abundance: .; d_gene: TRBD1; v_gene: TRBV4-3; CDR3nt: TGCGCCAGCAGCCAAGGTAGGGACAGGGGTTACGAGCAGTACTTC; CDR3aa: CASSQGRDRGYEQYF
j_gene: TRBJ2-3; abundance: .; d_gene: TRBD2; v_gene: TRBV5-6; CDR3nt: TGTGCCAGCAGCTCCAAGCGGGAGCTCAACAGTACGCAGTATTTT; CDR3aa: CASSSKRELNSTQYF
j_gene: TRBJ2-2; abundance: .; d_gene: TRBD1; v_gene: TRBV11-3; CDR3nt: TGTGCCAGCAGCCTGAGGACAGGGGGCACCGGGGAGCTGTTTTTT; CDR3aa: CASSLRTGGTGELFF
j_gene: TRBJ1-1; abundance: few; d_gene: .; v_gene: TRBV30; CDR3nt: TGTGCCTGGAGTGTCCGAGGGCCCTGGGATGCTGAAGCTTTCTTT; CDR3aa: CAWSVRGPWDAEAFF
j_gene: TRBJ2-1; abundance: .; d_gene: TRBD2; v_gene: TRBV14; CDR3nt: TGTGCCAGCAGCCGACTAGCCCTTCAAAAAAACAATGAGCAGTTCTTC; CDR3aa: CASSRLALQKNNEQFF
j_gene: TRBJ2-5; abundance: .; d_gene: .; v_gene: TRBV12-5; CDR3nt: TGTGCTAGTGCCCCGCCCGGGGAGACCCAGTACTTC; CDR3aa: CASAPPGETQYF
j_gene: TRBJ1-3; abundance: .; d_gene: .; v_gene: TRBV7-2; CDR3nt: TGTGCCAGCAGCCCAGGTTTCGAGGGTTCTGGAAACACCATATATTTT; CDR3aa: CASSPGFEGSGNTIYF
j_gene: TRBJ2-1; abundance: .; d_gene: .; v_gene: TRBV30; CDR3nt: TGTGCCTGGAGTTCCACCCGGGGAGCCAGGAGTGATGAGCAGTTCTTC; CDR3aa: CAWSSTRGARSDEQFF
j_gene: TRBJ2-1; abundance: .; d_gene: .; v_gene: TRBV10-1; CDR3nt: TGCGCCCTCGGGGATGAGCAGTTCTTC; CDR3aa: CALGDEQFF
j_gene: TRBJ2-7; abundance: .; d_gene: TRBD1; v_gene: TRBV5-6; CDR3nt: TGTGCCAGCAGGCGAGGACAGGGATCCTACGAGCAGTACTTC; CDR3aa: CASRRGQGSYEQYF
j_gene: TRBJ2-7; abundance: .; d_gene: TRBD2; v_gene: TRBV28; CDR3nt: TGTGCCAGCAGTTCAGAAGGGACTAGCGGGAGGGGCGAGCAGTACTTC; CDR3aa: CASSSEGTSGRGEQYF
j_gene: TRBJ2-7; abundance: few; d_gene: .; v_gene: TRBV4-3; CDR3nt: TGCGCCAGCAGCCAAAATAGCCGTACCGAGCAGTACTTC; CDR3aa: CASSQNSRTEQYF
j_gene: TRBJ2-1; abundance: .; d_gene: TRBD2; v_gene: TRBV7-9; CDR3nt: TGTGCCAGCAGCCTGGGCGGGAGTTCCAATGAGCAGTTCTTC; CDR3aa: CASSLGGSSNEQFF
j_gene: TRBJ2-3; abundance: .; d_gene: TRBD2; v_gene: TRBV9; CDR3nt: TGTGCCAGCAGCCGGGGGGGTGTAGGCACAGATACGCAGTATTTT; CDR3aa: CASSRGGVGTDTQYF
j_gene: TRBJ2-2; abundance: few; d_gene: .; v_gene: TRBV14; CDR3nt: TGTGCCAGCAGCCAAGCAGGAACAGGGAAGGGAGCAAACACCGGGGAGCTGTTTTTT; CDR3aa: CASSQAGTGKGANTGELFF
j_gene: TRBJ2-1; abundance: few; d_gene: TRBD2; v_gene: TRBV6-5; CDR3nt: TGTGCCAGCTCTAGCGGAATCCTGCCCTACAATGAGCAGTTCTTC; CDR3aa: CASSSGILPYNEQFF
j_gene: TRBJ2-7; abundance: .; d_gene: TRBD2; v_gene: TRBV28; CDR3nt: TGTGCCAGCAGTGCTAGCGGGAGAGGCTACGAGCAGTACTTC; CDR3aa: CASSASGRGYEQYF
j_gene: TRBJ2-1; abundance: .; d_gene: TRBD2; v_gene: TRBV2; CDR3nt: TGTGCCAGCAGTGAACTCTGGCGGGAGGGGAAGTGCAATGAGCAGTTCTTC; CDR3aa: CASSELWREGKCNEQFF
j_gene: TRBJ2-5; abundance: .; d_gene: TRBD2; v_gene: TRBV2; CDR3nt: TGTGCCAGCTCTAGCGAACTAGCGGAGCAAGAGACCCAGTACTTC; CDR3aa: CASSSELAEQETQYF
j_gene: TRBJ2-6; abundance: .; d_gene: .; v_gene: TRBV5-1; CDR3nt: TGCGCCAGCAGCTACCCAGGTGTCTCTGGGGCCAACGTCCTGACTTTC; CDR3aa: CASSYPGVSGANVLTF
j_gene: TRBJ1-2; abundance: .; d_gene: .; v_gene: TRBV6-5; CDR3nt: TGTGCCAGCAGTCCACAGTTCTATGGCTACACCTTC; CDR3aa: CASSPQFYGYTF
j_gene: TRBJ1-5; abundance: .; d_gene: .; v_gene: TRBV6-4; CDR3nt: TGTGCCAGCAGAAGGGACACCCCTATCAGAGTTCAGCCCCAGCATTTT; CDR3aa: CASRRDTPIRVQPQHF
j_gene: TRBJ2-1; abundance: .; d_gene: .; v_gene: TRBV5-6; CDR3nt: TGTGCCAGCAGCTTGAGTCCGGTCCTCCCTCGGTTCTTC; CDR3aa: CASSLSPVLPRFF
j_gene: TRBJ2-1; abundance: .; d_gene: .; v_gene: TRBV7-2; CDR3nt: TGTGCCAGCCCTAGCGATAGCTCCTACAATGAGCAGTTCTTC; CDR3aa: CASPSDSSYNEQFF
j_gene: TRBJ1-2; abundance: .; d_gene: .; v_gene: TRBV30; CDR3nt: TGTGCCTGGAGGCTTACAGGGATGGACTATGGCTACACCTTC; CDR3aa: CAWRLTGMDYGYTF
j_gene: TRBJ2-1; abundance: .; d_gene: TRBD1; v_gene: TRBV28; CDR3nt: TGTGCCAGCAGCCCCGGGACAGGGATTTACAATGAGCAGTTCTTC; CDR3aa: CASSPGTGIYNEQFF
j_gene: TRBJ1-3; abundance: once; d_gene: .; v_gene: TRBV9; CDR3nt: TGTGCCAGCAGCGTCCTAGGGGATGGAAGAAACACCATATATTTT; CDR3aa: CASSVLGDGRNTIYF
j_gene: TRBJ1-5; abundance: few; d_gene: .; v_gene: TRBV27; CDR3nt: TGTGCCAGCAGTCCTAGGGGTGCCCGCAATCAGCCCCAGCATTTT; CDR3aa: CASSPRGARNQPQHF
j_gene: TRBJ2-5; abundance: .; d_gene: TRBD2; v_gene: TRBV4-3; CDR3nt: TGCGCCAGCAGCCAAGATAGCGGGGCGGAGACCCAGTACTTC; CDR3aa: CASSQDSGAETQYF
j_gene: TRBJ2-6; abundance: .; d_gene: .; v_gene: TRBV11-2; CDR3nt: TGTGCCAGCGGGCCTGGGGCCAACGTCCTGACTTTC; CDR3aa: CASGPGANVLTF
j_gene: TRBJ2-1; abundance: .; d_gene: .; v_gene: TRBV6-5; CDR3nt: TGTGCCAGCAGCCACGGTAAGCCACCCTACAATGAGCAGTTCTTC; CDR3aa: CASSHGKPPYNEQFF
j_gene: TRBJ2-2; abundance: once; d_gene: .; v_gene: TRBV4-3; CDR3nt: TGCGCCAGCAGCCAAGACAGTGACCTTGGACAAAAGATCTTTAACACCGGGGAGCTGTTTTTT; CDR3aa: CASSQDSDLGQKIFNTGELFF
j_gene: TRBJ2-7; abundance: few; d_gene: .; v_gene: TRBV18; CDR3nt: TGTGCCAGCTCGCCCTCAAGCGGGTTGTCCTACGAGCAGTACTTC; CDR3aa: CASSPSSGLSYEQYF
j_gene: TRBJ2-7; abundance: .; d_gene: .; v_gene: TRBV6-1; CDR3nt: TGTGCCAGCAGTTTCGGCGGGACCTCCTACGAGCAGTACTTC; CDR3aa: CASSFGGTSYEQYF
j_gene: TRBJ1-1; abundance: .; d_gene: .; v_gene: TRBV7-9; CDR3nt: TGTGCCAGCAGAGGGGAGAACACTGAAGCTTTCTTT; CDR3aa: CASRGENTEAFF
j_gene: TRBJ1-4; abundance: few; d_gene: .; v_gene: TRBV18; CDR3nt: TGTGCCAGCTCATCCCGGAGGGGCAGACCGCGGGAAGCAGGTTGGGAAAAACTGTTTTTT; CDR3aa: CASSSRRGRPREAGWEKLFF